This entry describes one T cell receptor beta chain. What it recognizes is unknown. The germline V gene encodes CDR1 SQVTM and CDR2 ANQGSEA. Trimming cost V 4 bases and J 7 bases, with 10 bases left between them. The CDR3 is 11 residues long. This entry comes from a study of response to subunit inactivated influenza vaccine. MiXCR, run by TCRdb on the RT-PCR reads, gives a single entry per CDR3 protein. The sample shows about 500,000 distinct CDR3 sequences, 16% of them seen only once. General observations from the study: Only a handful of new T cells, the authors suggested, are recruited with each seasonal influenza vaccination.

Material: CD4+ T cells sorted from PBMCs, obtained about 23 months after vaccination. The clonotype was recovered from a man in his fifties or sixties who received an inactivated influenza vaccine. The rearrangement links TRBV29-1 to TRBJ1-1; D remains ambiguous. CDR3 DNA sequence: TGCAGCGTTGTTCTGGACGTTGAAGCTTTCTTT. The encoded protein is CSVVLDVEAFF.